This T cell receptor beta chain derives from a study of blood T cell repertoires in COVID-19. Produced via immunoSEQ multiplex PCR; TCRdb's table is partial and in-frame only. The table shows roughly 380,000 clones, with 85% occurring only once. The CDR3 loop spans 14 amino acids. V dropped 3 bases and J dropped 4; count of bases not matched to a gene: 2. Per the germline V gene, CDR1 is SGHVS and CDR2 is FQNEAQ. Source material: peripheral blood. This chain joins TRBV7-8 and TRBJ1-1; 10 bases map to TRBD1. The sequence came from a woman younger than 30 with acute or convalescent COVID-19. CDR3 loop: CASSLTGGFTEAFF. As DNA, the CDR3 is TGTGCCAGCAGCTTGACAGGGGGCTTCACTGAAGCTTTCTTT.